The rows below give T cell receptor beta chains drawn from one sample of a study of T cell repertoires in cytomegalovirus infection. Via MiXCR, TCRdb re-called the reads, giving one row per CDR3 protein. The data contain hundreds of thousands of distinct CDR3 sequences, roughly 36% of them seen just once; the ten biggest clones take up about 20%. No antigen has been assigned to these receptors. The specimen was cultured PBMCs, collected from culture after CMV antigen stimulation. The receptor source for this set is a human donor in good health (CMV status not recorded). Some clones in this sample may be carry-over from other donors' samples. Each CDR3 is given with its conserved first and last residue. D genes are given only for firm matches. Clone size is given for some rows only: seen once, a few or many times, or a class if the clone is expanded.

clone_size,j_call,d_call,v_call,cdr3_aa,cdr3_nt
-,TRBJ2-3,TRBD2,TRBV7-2,CASSFMTGGSDTQYF,TGTGCCAGCAGCTTCATGACGGGAGGCTCAGATACGCAGTATTTT
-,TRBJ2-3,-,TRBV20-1,CSARTGDTQYF,TGCAGTGCTCGCACGGGAGATACGCAGTATTTT
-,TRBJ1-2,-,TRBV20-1,CSASATQGGGYTF,TGCAGTGCTAGCGCTACCCAAGGAGGTGGCTACACCTTC
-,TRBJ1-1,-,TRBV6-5,CASQPSNTEAFF,TGTGCCAGCCAACCCAGTAACACTGAAGCTTTCTTT
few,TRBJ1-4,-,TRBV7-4,CASSLVRVTNEKLFF,TGTGCCAGCAGCTTAGTTCGGGTGACTAATGAAAAACTGTTTTTT
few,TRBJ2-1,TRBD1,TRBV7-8,CASSLGGQMQQFF,TGTGCCAGCAGCTTAGGGGGACAGATGCAGCAGTTCTTC
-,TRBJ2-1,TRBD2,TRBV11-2,CASSPVRGKGNEQFF,TGTGCCAGCAGCCCCGTGCGGGGGAAAGGCAATGAGCAGTTCTTC
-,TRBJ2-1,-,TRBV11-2,CASSLGAQYNEQFF,TGTGCCAGCAGCCTCGGGGCGCAGTACAATGAGCAGTTCTTC
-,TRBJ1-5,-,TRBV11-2,CASSPPGWPYSNQPQHF,TGTGCCAGCAGCCCCCCGGGTTGGCCGTATAGCAATCAGCCCCAGCATTTT
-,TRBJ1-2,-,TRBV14,CASSQFRWGEGGYTF,TGTGCCAGCAGCCAATTCCGATGGGGGGAAGGAGGCTACACCTTC
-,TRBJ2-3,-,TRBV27,CASSRKGATDTQYF,TGTGCCAGCAGTCGCAAGGGAGCGACAGATACGCAGTATTTT
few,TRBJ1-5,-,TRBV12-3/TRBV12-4,CASSPGTPWDQPQHF,TGTGCCAGCAGCCCAGGGACCCCCTGGGATCAGCCCCAGCATTTT
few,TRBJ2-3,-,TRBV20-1,CSASRGSTDTQYF,TGCAGTGCATCGCGGGGTAGCACAGATACGCAGTATTTT
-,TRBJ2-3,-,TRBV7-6,CASSPDITDTQYF,TGTGCCAGCAGCCCGGATATCACAGATACGCAGTATTTT
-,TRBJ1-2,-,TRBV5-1,CASRPGYANYGYTF,TGCGCCAGCAGGCCGGGGTATGCTAACTATGGCTACACCTTC
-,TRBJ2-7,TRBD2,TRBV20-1,CSASKLAGAYEQYF,TGCAGTGCTAGTAAACTAGCGGGAGCCTACGAGCAGTACTTC
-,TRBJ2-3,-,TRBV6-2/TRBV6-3,CASSPTGFTDTQYF,TGTGCCAGCAGTCCGACAGGCTTCACAGATACGCAGTATTTT
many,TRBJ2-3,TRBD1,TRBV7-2,CASSKLLGQATGTQYF,TGTGCCAGCAGCAAGCTCCTCGGACAGGCCACGGGTACGCAGTATTTT
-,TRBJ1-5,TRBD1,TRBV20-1,CSAITGGGGNNQPQHF,TGCAGTGCTATAACAGGGGGGGGAGGAAACAATCAGCCCCAGCATTTT
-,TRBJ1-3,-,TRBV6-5,CASSYSITGNTIYF,TGTGCCAGCAGTTACTCCATCACGGGAAACACCATATATTTT
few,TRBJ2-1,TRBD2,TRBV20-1,CSARNLAGVVPEQFF,TGCAGTGCTAGAAATTTAGCGGGAGTGGTACCTGAGCAGTTCTTC
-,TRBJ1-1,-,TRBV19,CASRAPGRFEAFF,TGTGCCAGTAGGGCACCCGGACGGTTTGAAGCTTTCTTT
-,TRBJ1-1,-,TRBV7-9,CASSSTDMNTEAFF,TGTGCCAGCAGCTCGACGGACATGAACACTGAAGCTTTCTTT
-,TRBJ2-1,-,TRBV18,CASSPLLYNEQFF,TGTGCCAGCTCACCCCTTTTATACAATGAGCAGTTCTTC